A single sample is the source of the 29 T cell receptor beta chains below, sequenced in a study of T cells in Graves' hyperthyroidism and ophthalmopathy. Amplification of TCR beta CDR3 regions used RNA as the template. HTBI primers were employed in a first-round RT-PCR of the TCR CDR3. TCRdb recomputed calls from the multiplex PCR reads with MiXCR, one row per CDR3 protein. The profile shows 350,000 or so distinct CDR3 sequences, 17% of them singletons. Sequenced sample: blood. The receptors shown here come from a woman in her 30s with Graves' hyperthyroidism that later progressed to Graves' ophthalmopathy.

In its sample, this clonotype was seen many times. The rearrangement links TRBV4-1 to TRBJ2-7; D uncertain. Germline values: CDR1 MGHRA, CDR2 YSYEKL. The V gene lost 4 bases and the J gene lost 0 bases, with 7 bases spanning the gap. The CDR3 length is 13 residues. Written as DNA, the CDR3 is TGCGCCAGCAGCCCTACCTCCTCCTACGAGCAGTACTTC. It codes for CASSPTSSYEQYF.

This clonotype has ten or more counts. J is TRBJ2-6 and V is TRBV7-9; D tentatively reads TRBD1 or TRBD2 (5 bases each). The V and J ends lost 5 bases and 0 bases respectively, with 20 bases between them. Germline lookup yields CDR1 SEHNR and CDR2 FQNEAQ (reference sequence). There are 19 residues in the CDR3. CDR3 loop: CASSPGARPTPSGANVLTF. The CDR3 bases are TGTGCCAGCAGCCCCGGGGCGAGGCCTACGCCCTCTGGGGCCAACGTCCTGACTTTC.

The chain uses TRBV15 and TRBJ1-5; D is unresolved. Germline V lookup: CDR1 LNHNV, CDR2 YYDKDF (reference sequence). Trimming pared 6 bases from V and 2 bases from J, leaving 14 bases between. CDR3 length equals 15 residues. Written as DNA, the CDR3 is TGTGCCACCAGGGACGGAGGGTTTGGCAATCAGCCCCAGCATTTT. Its translation is CATRDGGFGNQPQHF.

Worth noting for this clonotype: As the CDR3 is not closed by the conserved phenylalanine or tryptophan, this likely results from a read error. The V call is TRBV5-6, the J call TRBJ1-6; D may be TRBD1 (6 bases). The CDR3 runs 16 residues. CDR1 and CDR2 (germline): SGHDT, YYEEEE. The V and J ends lost 3 bases and 6 bases respectively, with 16 bases between them. For the CDR3, the DNA is TGTGCCAGCAGCTATGGGACAACTATTTTTAATTCACCCCTCCACCTT. It is translated as CASSYGTTIFNSPLHL.

Notes on this clonotype: This may come from a read error, since a much larger clone is one base off. The CDR3 spells CSARDEGSGGASDSQYF. DNA for the CDR3: TGCAGTGCTAGAGATGAAGGAAGCGGGGGCGCATCGGATTCGCAGTATTTT. This chain uses TRBV20-1 with TRBJ2-3; 8 bases are a match to TRBD2. CDR1 is DFQATT, CDR2 SNEGSKA, per germline (reference sequence). The CDR3 totals 17 residues. Trimming removed 0 bases from V and 10 bases from J; junction bases left unmatched: 18.

This clonotype was detected many times. The genes are TRBV5-1 and TRBJ1-4, with TRBD1 as a possible D gene (5 bases). The germline V gene encodes CDR1 SGHRS and CDR2 YFSETQ. Trimming removed 1 base from V and 9 bases from J, with 19 bases in between. The CDR3 covers 16 residues. In nucleotides, the CDR3 is TGCGCCAGCAGCTTGAGCGGAACTACCGGGACCAAAAAACTGTTTTTT. It translates to CASSLSGTTGTKKLFF.

This clonotype has a count of ten or more. DNA of the CDR3: TGTGCCAGCAGCTTAGTATGGCAGGGGAACAACGAGCAGTACTTC. It codes for CASSLVWQGNNEQYF. The chain links TRBV11-2 to TRBJ2-7; TRBD1 is a possible D gene (6 bases). Germline CDR1 and CDR2: SGHAT and FQNNGV. The CDR3 runs 15 residues. The V end lost 1 base, the J end lost 5 bases, and 15 bases lay between the germline ends.

This clonotype showed up many times. The chain carries TRBV15 and TRBJ1-2; no firm D call. The CDR3 is 14 amino acids. CDR1 is LNHNV, CDR2 YYDKDF, per germline (reference sequence). V lost 5 bases to trimming and J lost 1 base, with 11 bases between them. CDR3 DNA: TGTGCCACCAGCCAGGACGCCGATAACTATGGCTACACCTTC. Translating it yields CATSQDADNYGYTF.

The CDR3 is CASSLLGTDEQYF. The CDR3 DNA reads as TGTGCCAGCAGCCTATTGGGGACAGACGAGCAGTACTTC. The chain uses TRBV6-1 and TRBJ2-7, with TRBD1 matching 7 bases. The V and J ends lost 6 bases and 5 bases, in that order; junction bases with no gene match: 7. The CDR3 loop spans 13 amino acids. Germline-derived CDR1 and CDR2 are MNHNS and SASEGT.

This clonotype was detected ten times or more. The chain links TRBV6-5 to TRBJ1-2; TRBD1 matches 11 bases. Looked up from germline, CDR1 is MNHEY and CDR2 is SVGAGI. V trimming: 0 bases; J trimming: 7 bases; junction bases outside the gene matches: 7. This CDR3 is built from 16 residues. CDR3 in amino acids: CASSYSPGQGAGGYTF. CDR3 DNA sequence: TGTGCCAGCAGTTACTCCCCTGGACAGGGGGCAGGTGGCTACACCTTC.

This chain uses TRBV19 with TRBJ1-2, with D hard to call. The CDR3 totals 13 residues. Trimming took off 4 bases at V and 0 bases at J, with 6 bases between the two ends. Per germline, CDR1 LNHDA and CDR2 SQIVND (reference sequence). The CDR3 sequence: CASSTRSNYGYTF. The CDR3 DNA reads as TGTGCCAGTAGTACGAGATCTAACTATGGCTACACCTTC.

This chain uses TRBV7-9 with TRBJ1-5; D uncertain. Germline CDR1 SEHNR, CDR2 FQNEAQ (reference sequence). Trimming removed 3 bases from V and 0 bases from J, with 15 bases in between. The CDR3 is 17 residues long. As DNA, the CDR3 is TGTGCCAGCAGCTTGAGCCCCGGAGGATATAGCAATCAGCCCCAGCATTTT. Its translation: CASSLSPGGYSNQPQHF.

This clonotype appeared many times. The CDR3 reads CASKGIQGRDTSYEQYF. In DNA, the CDR3 is TGTGCCAGCAAGGGAATTCAGGGGCGGGATACCTCCTACGAGCAGTACTTC. The chain recombines TRBV2 with TRBJ2-7; D is perhaps TRBD1 or TRBD2 (6 bases each). Trimming left V 7 bases short and J 0 bases short, with 22 bases between. CDR1 is SNHLY and CDR2 is FYNNEI in the germline V gene. This CDR3 contains 17 residues.

This clonotype turned up a few times. This chain connects TRBV10-2 to TRBJ2-1; D is tentatively TRBD1 or TRBD2 (5 bases each). Trimming took 4 bases from V and 7 from J, leaving 11 bases between them. The CDR3 covers 13 residues. CDR1 is WSHSY, CDR2 SAAADI, per germline. CDR3 DNA sequence: TGCGCCAGCAGTGTGGGGGTCGTGAATGAGCAGTTCTTC. This gives the protein CASSVGVVNEQFF.

This clonotype was seen ten or more times. The chain couples TRBV20-1 to TRBJ2-5; 7 nucleotides line up with TRBD1. The V gene end was trimmed by 4 bases and the J gene end by 0 bases; junction bases not matched to a gene: 20. CDR1 is DFQATT, CDR2 SNEGSKA, per germline (reference sequence). The CDR3 length is 19 residues. The CDR3 region is CSATSGLGTDIFNQETQYF. CDR3 bases: TGCAGTGCTACAAGTGGGTTAGGGACAGACATATTCAACCAAGAGACCCAGTACTTC.

This clonotype was seen only a few times. Just one base apart from a much larger clone, this may be a read error. The chain joins TRBV6-2 or TRBV6-3 to TRBJ2-3; D tentatively fits TRBD1 or TRBD2 (5 bases each). CDR3 length equals 17 residues. Trimming shortened V by 2 bases and J by 5 bases, and 20 bases separated the two germline ends. Germline V CDR1 and CDR2: MNHEY, SVGEGT. CDR3 sequence reads: CASSYHYGTVSGDTQYF. CDR3 DNA sequence: TGTGCCAGCAGTTACCACTATGGGACGGTATCGGGAGATACGCAGTATTTT.

This clonotype was counted many times. This chain links TRBV19 with TRBJ2-6, with D hard to call. Germline assignment: CDR1 LNHDA and CDR2 SQIVND (reference sequence). V dropped 7 bases and J dropped 0 bases, with 4 bases sitting between them. The CDR3 totals 13 residues. The DNA for the CDR3 is TGTGCCAGTACCACCTCTGGGGCCAACGTCCTGACTTTC. Residues: CASTTSGANVLTF.

This clonotype showed up many times. The V gene is TRBV7-9, the J gene TRBJ2-1, with D possibly being TRBD1 (7 bases). The germline V gene encodes CDR1 SEHNR and CDR2 FQNEAQ (reference sequence). This CDR3 is built from 16 residues. Trimming stripped 7 bases from V and 3 bases from J, with 19 bases between. CDR3 DNA: TGTGCCAGCAAAAATCAGGGGGGTCTGGGCTACAATGAGCAGTTCTTC. This encodes CASKNQGGLGYNEQFF. Full variable domain (remainder filled in from reference TRBV7-9 and TRBJ2-1): DTGVSQNPRHKITKRGQNVTFRCDPISEHNRLYWYRQTLGQGPEFLTYFQNEAQLEKSRLLSDRFSAERPKGSFSTLEIQRTEQGDSAMYLCASKNQGGLGYNEQFFGPGTRLTVL.

The table lists this clonotype with many counts. This chain links TRBV2 with TRBJ2-1; a possible D gene is TRBD2 (6 bases). Germline values: CDR1 SNHLY, CDR2 FYNNEI. Trimming stripped 6 bases from V and 6 bases from J, with 12 bases between. CDR3 length equals 13 residues. The DNA for the CDR3 is TGTGCCAGCAGCTCGGGACTGAGCAATGAGCAGTTCTTC. This codes for CASSSGLSNEQFF.

This clonotype was counted ten times or more. V usage is TRBV9 and J usage is TRBJ1-5, with D unclear. V lost 2 bases and J lost 8, with 11 bases in between. The length of the CDR3 is 13 residues. The germline CDR1 and CDR2 sequences are SGDLS and YYNGEE. CDR3 in DNA: TGTGCCAGCAGCGTCGGGGTTTTGGAGCCCCAGCATTTT. Its translation: CASSVGVLEPQHF.

The chain carries TRBV11-2 and TRBJ2-3; 8 nucleotides line up with TRBD1. Germline CDR1 is SGHAT and CDR2 is FQNNGV. Trimming at V came to 4 bases and at J to 4 bases, leaving 13 bases not matched to a gene. CDR3 length equals 17 residues. CDR3 sequence: CASSYRGFDRGSDTQYF. CDR3 nucleotide sequence: TGTGCCAGCAGCTACCGCGGTTTTGACAGGGGTTCAGATACGCAGTATTTT.

In its sample, this clonotype was seen many times. Here the CDR3 reads CASSLKGSNYGYTF. The CDR3 DNA follows: TGCGCCAGCAGCTTGAAAGGGTCTAACTATGGCTACACCTTC. The J gene is TRBJ1-2, the V gene TRBV5-1, with D unclear. V lost 1 base, J lost 0 bases, and 7 bases lay in between. The germline gives CDR1 SGHRS, CDR2 YFSETQ. The CDR3 spans 14 residues.

This clonotype came up many times. The V gene is TRBV19, the J gene TRBJ1-2; D unresolved. CDR3 length: 13 residues. Germline V CDR1 and CDR2: LNHDA, SQIVND (reference sequence). Trimming removed 5 bases from V and 7 bases from J, with 14 bases in between. This CDR3 is CASSFEGTPGYTF. The CDR3, as DNA: TGTGCCAGTAGTTTCGAGGGAACCCCTGGCTACACCTTC.

The V gene is TRBV19, the J gene TRBJ2-1; perhaps TRBD1 as D (5 bases). Germline CDR1 LNHDA, CDR2 SQIVND (reference sequence). This CDR3 is 15 amino acids long. With 2 bases removed from V and 8 bases from J, the gap between germline ends came to 16 bases. CDR3 sequence reads: CASSIQGKGIYEQFF. Here the CDR3 DNA reads TGTGCCAGTAGTATACAGGGAAAGGGTATCTATGAGCAGTTCTTC.

The rearrangement uses TRBV5-1 and TRBJ1-1; TRBD1 agrees at 8 bases. The V segment lost 2 bases and the J segment 2 bases; nucleotides outside the gene matches: 5. Germline assignment: CDR1 SGHRS and CDR2 YFSETQ. This CDR3 is 15 amino acids long. This CDR3 is CASSLGQGRNTEAFF. The CDR3 DNA reads as TGCGCCAGCAGCTTAGGACAGGGACGCAACACTGAAGCTTTCTTT.

The chain combines TRBV6-1 with TRBJ2-7, with TRBD1 matching 7 bases. Germline V gene sequence: CDR1 MNHNS, CDR2 SASEGT. V shed 6 bases and J 5 bases; nucleotides not matched to a gene: 4. The CDR3 is 12 amino acids. The CDR3 region has the DNA TGTGCCAGCAGCCATACAGGGGACGAGCAGTACTTC. Protein product: CASSHTGDEQYF.

This clonotype was recorded a few times. One end of the junction is discordant with germline, which a read error may explain. The chain links TRBV6-1 to TRBJ1-3; no reliable D call. The CDR3 extends over 15 amino acids. The germline gives CDR1 MNHNS, CDR2 SASEGT. The CDR3 reads CASGEAPGSGNTIYF. Written as DNA, the CDR3 is TGTGCCAGCGGTGAAGCGCCCGGGTCTGGAAACACCATATATTTT.

A few counts support this clonotype. The chain couples TRBV10-3 to TRBJ2-7; D ambiguous. V lost 2 bases and J 3 bases, leaving 8 bases between the germline ends. CDR3 size: 13 residues. Germline V CDR1 and CDR2: ENHRY, SYGVKD. DNA of the CDR3: TGTGCCATCAGTGAGACGCAGGACTACGAGCAGTACTTC. It encodes CAISETQDYEQYF.

The chain recombines TRBV7-9 with TRBJ1-2; unclear D gene. CDR1 and CDR2 from the germline V gene are SEHNR and FQNEAQ (reference sequence). This CDR3 is built from 14 residues. V shed 2 bases and J shed 4 bases, with 11 bases lying between them. The CDR3 loop is CASSLNAASYGYTF. The CDR3 region has the DNA TGTGCCAGCAGCTTAAACGCAGCTAGCTATGGCTACACCTTC.